The source of this TCR beta chain is a study of blood T cell repertoires in COVID-19. The CDR3 has 15 amino acids. V gave up 0 bases and J gave up 2 bases, with 12 bases separating them. Germline CDR1 reads GTSNPN; CDR2 reads SVGIG (reference sequence). Original data processing: The assay estimated nucleated cells by amplifying reference gene primers. Only in-frame clones appear in the TCRdb table, and some are missing; sequencing was by immunoSEQ multiplex PCR. For V, J and clone size, that table is used; D and trimming come from the DNA. The sample records a few hundred thousand clones, approximately 78% being singletons.

The sample comprised peripheral blood. This TCR came from a woman aged 18-29 years with acute or convalescent COVID-19. The chain uses TRBV30 and TRBJ2-3; D possibly corresponds to TRBD2 (6 bases). The CDR3: CAWSVHSRDTDTQYF. The CDR3 DNA is TGTGCCTGGAGTGTACACTCGCGGGACACAGATACGCAGTATTTT.